This record looks at one TCR beta chain sequence and its context. The antigen this receptor binds is unknown. No base qualities exist here, and no much larger clone lies one base off it. These data originate in a study of PD-L1 blockade in urothelial cancer listed by TCRdb under 2017. Regarding the research as a whole: All patients started therapy in about 2014 and received atezolizumab 1,200 mg intravenously every 3 weeks. Durable clinical benefit was defined as a progression-free survival longer than 6 months, and TCR features were additionally tested against progression-free survival and overall survival. Blood samples were analyzed at 3 weeks after treatment start (second dose) and at 6 weeks after treatment start. Pretreatment tumor samples, along with matched peripheral blood serially collected before and after atezolizumab treatment, were subjected to TCR sequencing. About 90% of the roughly 29 patients were identified as males with urothelial cancer of bladder origin, and a prior smoking history was reported by 18 of 29 patients. The study, an exploratory multi-omic analysis, examined somatic, immune and clinical correlates of response to PD-L1 blockade with atezolizumab in urothelial cancer. Pretreatment blood TCR-seq was available for around 29 patients, at least one posttreatment blood collection was obtained for some 25 patients, and tumor TCR-seq was available for some 25 patients. Blood samples gave median yields of around 140,000 T cells and some 80,000 unique TCRs, along with a median clonality of roughly 0.08. An ECOG performance status of 0 or 1 was recorded for the patients, and 0 to 3 prior chemotherapy regimens had been received by the patients. In the same patients, whole exome sequencing and RNA sequencing of pretreatment tumors were performed in addition to TCR sequencing. Durable clinical benefit was achieved by nine patients but not by the remaining 20.

Synthetic TCR analog templates were spiked into each PCR so that absolute template abundance could be estimated from read counts. The immunoSEQ assay was used to amplify TCRbeta CDR3 regions from genomic DNA with bias-controlled V and J gene primers. Rearranged TCRbeta segments were sequenced at approximately 20X coverage. The study's processing was this. Sequencing errors were corrected by clustering, and CDR3s were annotated against IMGT so that V, D and J genes could be assigned. Downstream analyses used only productive TCRbeta rearrangements and left out out-of-frame or stop-codon sequences. To compute clonality, Shannon entropy was normalized by the log of the number of unique productive sequences and then subtracted from one. Clones differing between time points or between blood and tumor were identified using Fisher's exact test with Benjamini-Hochberg correction, with an adjusted p below 0.01 applied as the threshold. Drawn from immuneACCESS, this table holds only the in-frame rearrangements with V and J called that TCRdb kept. Clones are partly lost; checked studies trace under half to an unresolved V gene and leave the rest unexplained. The V and J calls and clone size are taken from that table; D and trimming were inferred from the DNA. This sample holds 70,000 to 95,000 clones; 65% to 85% were observed only once. The biggest ten clones account for roughly 2% of the sample.

Study-wide conclusions, independent of this receptor: Because the sample size was small (n ≈ 27) and many exploratory analyses were performed, the results are intended to be hypothesis-generating. At 3 weeks after the start of treatment, tumor-associated TCR clones in peripheral blood had expanded more in patients with durable benefit (n ≈ 22, p = 0.022). Improved progression-free and overall survival was associated with having pretreatment peripheral blood TCR clonality below the median.

The time point label for this specimen denotes: pretreatment peripheral blood. The cohort included 25 to 30 patients with locally advanced or metastatic urothelial carcinoma who were treated at Memorial Sloan Kettering on a trial protocol. Peripheral blood mononuclear cells were collected pretreatment and during treatment, at between 1 and 8 total time points per patient. The Qiagen DNeasy Blood extraction kit was used to purify genomic DNA from total PBMCs and tumor samples. PBMCs were collected pretreatment and during treatment, and were isolated and stored as previously described. The receptor's source is a man between 60 and 75 years old with urothelial cancer. The sequencing here drew on PBMCs, taken around atezolizumab (anti-PD-L1) treatment.

The nucleotide sequence reads as follows: TGTGCCAGCAGTTATGACGGAGGGAGCTACACCTTC. It encodes CASSYDGGSYTF. The chain is assembled from TRBV6-5 and TRBJ1-2; the D gene cannot be named for sure. Including the terminal cysteine and phenylalanine, the CDR3 comprises 12 residues. Left in the record is the CDR3 DNA by itself, 36 bases read in frame from the first base. V is shortened by 3 bases, J by 9 bases, and the region joining them spans 11 bases. CDR1 and CDR2 are drawn from the germline V gene: MNHEY, SVGAGI.